One T cell receptor beta chain is described in this entry. Antigen unknown. The memory fraction was CD4+CD45RO+CD25- cells. The CDR3 extends over 15 amino acids. Germline loops: CDR1 MNHNS, CDR2 SASEGT. V dropped 2 bases and J dropped 2; count of bases not matched to a gene: 2. TCRdb re-called the 5' RACE reads with MiXCR, one entry per CDR3 protein. This sample has about 57,000 distinct CDR3 sequences, with around 26% found just once. Study outcomes and limitations: Tumor Treg TCRs overlapped most with tumor naive CD4+ cells. Whole repertoires were not studied in the larger cohort, only one V-J beta rearrangement.

The rearrangement joins TRBV6-1 to TRBJ1-5; 8 bases align to TRBD1. Material: tumor-infiltrating memory CD4+ T cells sorted from the breast tumor. Subset described: memory CD4+ T cells, CD4+CD45RO+CD25-. The source is a female donor with breast cancer. CDR3 DNA: TGTGCCAGCAGTGAAATGGGACAGGGCAATCAGCCCCAGCATTTT. Its translation is CASSEMGQGNQPQHF.